This passage covers 31 T cell receptor beta chains from one sample sequenced in a study of T cell repertoires in cytomegalovirus infection. Antigen specificity for these receptors is unknown. TCRdb reprocessed the reads via MiXCR and lists one record per CDR3 protein. The table has about 920,000 distinct CDR3 sequences, around 31% seen once; the top ten hold over 11%. The specimen was cultured CD8+ T cells from PBMCs, collected from culture after CMV antigen stimulation. Receptors originate from a human donor in good health (CMV status not recorded). Some clones in this sample may be carry-over from other donors' samples.

The table lists this clonotype with many counts. The gene calls are TRBV7-2 and TRBJ2-7; D gene uncertain. In germline, CDR1 is SGHTA, CDR2 FQGNSA. V was clipped by 1 base and J by 1 base, with 8 bases between them. The CDR3 sequence is 14 residues long. The CDR3 DNA is TGTGCCAGCAGCTTAGTTGGGGATTCCTACGAGCAGTACTTC. It specifies CASSLVGDSYEQYF.

This clonotype has more than one count but fewer than ten. The rearrangement joins TRBV27 to TRBJ2-1, with D tentatively TRBD2 (6 bases). This CDR3 is 15 amino acids long. Trimming removed 5 bases from V and 0 bases from J, with 11 bases in between. Germline CDR1 MNHEY, CDR2 SMNVEV (reference sequence). CDR3 bases: TGTGCCAGCAGTGGGGGGACGAGCTCCTACAATGAGCAGTTCTTC. Protein product: CASSGGTSSYNEQFF.

This chain's CDR3 is CSARDLVPGQGNYQETQYF. The DNA for the CDR3 is TGCAGTGCTAGAGATTTGGTGCCGGGGCAGGGAAATTACCAAGAGACCCAGTACTTC. The chain employs TRBV20-1 and TRBJ2-5, with D perhaps given as TRBD1 or TRBD2 (5 bases each). Germline V gene lookup returns CDR1 DFQATT and CDR2 SNEGSKA (reference sequence). CDR3 length equals 19 residues. The ends were cut back, 0 bases at V and 0 bases at J, with 23 bases in the middle.

The chain has TRBV6-5 and TRBJ2-5; D is undetermined. Germline V gene data show CDR1 as MNHEY and CDR2 as SVGAGI. Trimming removed 0 bases from V and 2 bases from J, with 10 bases in between. The CDR3 covers 15 residues. The CDR3: CASSYSSGPQETQYF. In nucleotides, the CDR3 is TGTGCCAGCAGTTACTCATCAGGACCGCAAGAGACCCAGTACTTC.

The V call is TRBV4-1, the J call TRBJ2-1; TRBD2 is a possible D gene (6 bases). V lost 4 bases and J 7 bases, leaving 14 bases between the germline ends. The CDR3 contains 14 residues. CDR1 and CDR2 (germline): MGHRA, YSYEKL. The DNA for the CDR3 is TGCGCCAGCAGCCGTCTAGAGGGGAGGAATGAGCAGTTCTTC. This gives the protein CASSRLEGRNEQFF.

This clonotype was recorded a few times. The chain couples TRBV6-1 to TRBJ2-7, with 9 bases identical to TRBD1. Unmatched junction bases numbered 2, after V lost 3 bases and J lost 2 bases. The CDR3 is 14 amino acids. CDR1 is MNHNS and CDR2 is SASEGT in the germline V gene. The CDR3 DNA sequence: TGTGCCAGCAGTGAGGGACAGGGTGCCTACGAGCAGTACGTC. This codes for CASSEGQGAYEQYV.

This chain joins TRBV19 and TRBJ1-1, with D tentatively TRBD1 (5 bases). Per germline, CDR1 LNHDA and CDR2 SQIVND (reference sequence). The germline V and J ends were trimmed by 0 bases and 5 bases, with 7 bases remaining between them. This CDR3 region has 13 residues. CDR3 bases: TGTGCCAGTAGTATAGACCGACAGACTGAAGCTTTCTTT. Encoded protein: CASSIDRQTEAFF.

This clonotype was seen a handful of times. The gene calls are TRBV7-6 and TRBJ2-2; 12 nucleotides line up with TRBD1. Per germline, CDR1 SGHVS and CDR2 FNYEAQ. V shed 8 bases, J shed 8 bases, and the junction held 18 bases outside the gene matches. This CDR3 is 18 amino acids long. In DNA form, the CDR3 reads TGTGCCAGCTCCCTCGGGACAGGGGGCCGCGGATCCACTGGGGAGCTGTTTTTT. It yields the protein CASSLGTGGRGSTGELFF.

This chain connects TRBV27 to TRBJ2-7, with D perhaps matching TRBD1 (5 bases). In germline, CDR1 is MNHEY, CDR2 SMNVEV (reference sequence). The V end was cut by 2 bases, the J end by 0 bases, with 8 bases between. This CDR3 is built from 14 residues. The CDR3 sequence: CASSLVRASYEQYF. The CDR3 nucleotides read TGTGCCAGCAGTTTAGTCAGGGCCTCCTACGAGCAGTACTTC.

At least ten counts were recorded for this clonotype. V usage is TRBV7-2 and J usage is TRBJ2-3, with a tentative D call TRBD1 (5 bases). V gave up 2 bases and J gave up 0 bases, with 15 bases separating them. Per the germline V gene, CDR1 is SGHTA and CDR2 is FQGNSA. CDR3 length: 17 residues. The CDR3 nucleotides read TGTGCCAGCAGCTTATTGGCCAGGGCGACTAGCACAGATACGCAGTATTTT. Translation gives CASSLLARATSTDTQYF.

This clonotype has a count of ten or more. V gene TRBV4-1 combines with J gene TRBJ2-3; no firm D call. The V gene lost 0 bases and the J gene lost 4 bases, with 11 bases spanning the gap. Looked up from germline, CDR1 is MGHRA and CDR2 is YSYEKL. The CDR3 is made up of 15 amino acids. CDR3 amino acids: CASSQERSVPDTQYF. The CDR3 nucleotides are TGCGCCAGCAGCCAAGAAAGATCAGTTCCAGATACGCAGTATTTT.

In this sample, this clonotype turned up many times. The chain links TRBV7-8 to TRBJ1-3; no definite D call. The CDR3 totals 15 residues. Germline CDR1 is SGHVS and CDR2 is FQNEAQ. V was cut by 5 bases and J by 0 bases, with 11 bases left in between. The CDR3 sequence: CASSPGVSSGNTIYF. The CDR3 DNA sequence: TGTGCCAGCAGCCCGGGAGTAAGCTCTGGAAACACCATATATTTT.

The table lists this clonotype with a few counts. The genes are TRBV25-1 and TRBJ1-3, with D possibly matching TRBD1 (5 bases). The CDR3 is made up of 17 amino acids. Trimming left V 7 bases short and J 2 bases short, with 21 bases between. The V gene's germline CDR1 is MGHDK and CDR2 SYGVNS. The CDR3 DNA is TGTGCCAGCACCGGTGGCTATGGACACCAAACTGGAAACACCATATATTTT. Residues: CASTGGYGHQTGNTIYF.

At least ten counts were recorded for this clonotype. This sequence joins TRBV6-5 and TRBJ2-7; tentatively, D is TRBD1 (5 bases). Between the trimmed V and J ends, which lost 3 bases and 3 bases, there was a span of 12 bases. This CDR3 contains 14 residues. CDR1 MNHEY and CDR2 SVGAGI come from the germline V gene. The CDR3 loop is CASSYSDKSYEQYV. CDR3 DNA sequence: TGTGCCAGCAGTTATTCGGACAAGAGCTACGAGCAGTACGTC.

This clonotype was observed many times. J is TRBJ2-5 and V is TRBV7-8; unclear D gene. Trimming removed 4 bases at V and 4 bases at J, with 13 bases between. Per germline, CDR1 SGHVS and CDR2 FQNEAQ. The CDR3 has 14 residues. In DNA form, the CDR3 reads TGTGCCAGCAGCTCCCGACTCCGCGTAGAGACCCAGTACTTC. This gives the protein CASSSRLRVETQYF.

This chain joins TRBV6-1 and TRBJ1-5; perhaps TRBD1 as D (5 bases). Germline loops: CDR1 MNHNS, CDR2 SASEGT. Trimming took off 5 bases at V and 1 base at J, with 15 bases between the two ends. The CDR3 length is 16 residues. In DNA form, the CDR3 reads TGTGCCAGCAGTTACGACCCGGGGGAGAGCAATCAGCCCCAGCATTTT. Translating gives CASSYDPGESNQPQHF.

V is TRBV2 and J is TRBJ2-2; the match to TRBD2 covers 13 bases. J lost 8 bases, V lost 5 bases, and 17 bases had no gene match. The CDR3 loop spans 19 amino acids. CDR1 and CDR2 from the germline V gene are SNHLY and FYNNEI. CDR3 amino acids: CASSPPPGLAGASEGELFF. Here the CDR3 DNA reads TGTGCCAGCAGTCCACCCCCAGGACTAGCGGGGGCTTCGGAGGGGGAGCTGTTTTTT.

In its sample, this clonotype was seen once. A read error is likely, as this CDR3 ends without the conserved phenylalanine or tryptophan. The gene calls are TRBV29-1 and TRBJ1-1; perhaps TRBD1 as D (5 bases). The CDR3 spans 12 residues. The germline V and J ends were trimmed by 4 bases and 1 base, with 7 bases remaining between them. CDR1 is SQVTM, CDR2 ANQGSEA, per germline. The CDR3 is CSVVDKNTEAFL. Here the CDR3 DNA reads TGCAGCGTTGTGGACAAGAACACTGAAGCTTTCTTA.

The J gene is TRBJ1-1, the V gene TRBV4-1; no clear D. CDR3 length: 13 amino acids. V was cut by 3 bases and J by 5 bases, with 10 bases left in between. Looked up from germline, CDR1 is MGHRA and CDR2 is YSYEKL. The CDR3 reads CASSHGLGTEAFF. Here the CDR3 DNA reads TGCGCCAGCAGCCATGGATTGGGGACTGAAGCTTTCTTT.

The gene calls are TRBV19 and TRBJ2-1; perhaps TRBD1 as D (7 bases). Trimming left V 3 bases short and J 5 bases short, with 14 bases between. The CDR3 loop spans 15 amino acids. Germline CDR1 is LNHDA and CDR2 is SQIVND (reference sequence). The CDR3 sequence: CASSIFQGGHNEQFF. CDR3 coding DNA: TGTGCCAGTAGTATTTTCCAGGGGGGTCACAATGAGCAGTTCTTC.

This clonotype was counted a few times. The genes are TRBV9 and TRBJ2-2, with D perhaps being TRBD1 or TRBD2 (5 bases each). V shed 0 bases and J shed 2 bases, with 8 bases lying between them. CDR1 is SGDLS and CDR2 is YYNGEE in the germline V gene. CDR3 size: 15 residues. CDR3: CASSVDGTNTGELFF. The CDR3 DNA reads as TGTGCCAGCAGCGTAGACGGGACCAACACCGGGGAGCTGTTTTTT.

The rearrangement uses TRBV6-1 and TRBJ2-7; 9 bases agree with TRBD1. Germline CDR1 is MNHNS and CDR2 is SASEGT. The CDR3 consists of 14 residues. J was trimmed by 4 bases and V by 3 bases; bases with no gene match: 4. As DNA, the CDR3 is TGTGCCAGCAGTGAGAGGGACAGGGTGTACGAGCAGTACGTC. It is translated as CASSERDRVYEQYV.

This clonotype was counted between two and nine times. The chain is built from TRBV27 and TRBJ1-1, with 7 bases that match TRBD1. V was pared by 7 bases and J by 6 bases, with 2 bases of the junction left unmatched. The CDR3 is 11 amino acids. CDR1 and CDR2 from the germline V gene are MNHEY and SMNVEV (reference sequence). The CDR3 here is CASIGTAEAFF. CDR3 sequence (DNA): TGTGCCAGCATAGGGACAGCTGAAGCTTTCTTT.

The genes are TRBV4-1 and TRBJ2-3, with 9 bases aligning to TRBD2. V lost 3 bases and J lost 0; bases outside the gene matches: 7. Germline CDR1 MGHRA, CDR2 YSYEKL. There are 17 residues in the CDR3. CDR3 coding DNA: TGCGCCAGCAGCCATCGAGCGGGGGGCAAGAGCACAGATACGCAGTATTTT. This codes for CASSHRAGGKSTDTQYF.

The chain combines TRBV28 with TRBJ2-2; 9 positions match TRBD1. V lost 6 bases, J lost 2 bases, and 16 bases stayed unmatched. CDR3 length: 19 residues. Germline CDR1 MDHEN, CDR2 SYDVKM. CDR3 protein: CASRRSRDRVGANTGELFF. Here the CDR3 DNA reads TGTGCCAGCAGGCGGTCCCGGGACAGGGTCGGGGCCAACACCGGGGAGCTGTTTTTT.

This clonotype was observed at least ten times. The chain carries TRBV7-8 and TRBJ1-2; maybe TRBD1 (5 bases). Trimming removed 5 bases at V and 5 bases at J, with 15 bases between. Germline loops: CDR1 SGHVS, CDR2 FQNEAQ. The CDR3 is 14 residues long. This CDR3 is CASSILGTEYGYTF. CDR3 coding DNA: TGTGCCAGCAGCATATTAGGGACGGAGTATGGCTACACCTTC.

This clonotype turned up a few times. The CDR3 here is CASSQAPGDQETQYF. The CDR3 DNA sequence: TGCGCCAGCAGCCAAGCTCCGGGGGACCAAGAGACCCAGTACTTC. The chain is built from TRBV4-1 and TRBJ2-5; D possibly corresponds to TRBD2 (6 bases). Trimming removed 1 base from V and 0 bases from J, with 9 bases in between. CDR1 is MGHRA and CDR2 is YSYEKL in the germline V gene. This CDR3 region has 15 residues.

The rearrangement joins TRBV7-6 to TRBJ1-2, with 7 bases identical to TRBD1. Losses at the gene ends were 5 bases for V and 8 bases for J; bases not matched to a gene: 8. The CDR3 has 13 amino acids. The germline V gene encodes CDR1 SGHVS and CDR2 FNYEAQ. For the CDR3, the DNA is TGTGCCAGCAGCCAGACAGGGTCGGCAGGCTACACCTTC. Amino acid sequence: CASSQTGSAGYTF.

The chain uses TRBV3-1 and TRBJ2-3; D is undetermined. Germline V gives CDR1 LGHDT, CDR2 YNNKEL (reference sequence). V lost 0 bases to trimming and J lost 3 bases, with 7 bases between them. This CDR3 has 14 residues. The CDR3 here is CASSQDDGTDTQYF. In nucleotides, the CDR3 is TGTGCCAGCAGCCAAGATGACGGAACAGATACGCAGTATTTT.

The chain has TRBV13 and TRBJ2-7, with D perhaps TRBD1 (6 bases). This CDR3 spans 14 amino acids. V lost 1 base, J lost 5 bases, and 12 bases lay in between. CDR1 is PRHDT, CDR2 FYEKMQ, per germline (reference sequence). This CDR3 is CASSLATGWDEQYF. The CDR3 DNA is TGTGCCAGCAGCTTAGCAACAGGGTGGGACGAGCAGTACTTC.

This clonotype was seen a few times. The chain combines TRBV29-1 with TRBJ1-1; no clear D. Trimming took 2 bases from V and 6 from J, leaving 13 bases between them. This CDR3 spans 13 amino acids. CDR1 is SQVTM and CDR2 is ANQGSEA in the germline V gene. CDR3 sequence (DNA): TGCAGCGTTGAAAAGTCAATCCCGGCTGAAGCTTTCTTT. Translated, it gives CSVEKSIPAEAFF.